These 30 T cell receptor beta chains were all obtained from the same sample, sequenced in a study of control samples from healthy donors and cancer patients. Some clones are missing from TCRdb's copy, which holds only in-frame ones; the method was immunoSEQ multiplex PCR. This table holds about 55,000 clones, 88% found once. Sequenced material: blood. These TCRs come from a man aged 50-59 years in good health.

The V call is TRBV30, the J call TRBJ2-1; D gene uncertain. Germline V gene lookup returns CDR1 GTSNPN and CDR2 SVGIG (reference sequence). Between the trimmed V and J ends, which lost 0 bases and 10 bases, there was a span of 10 bases. This CDR3 has 12 amino acids. The CDR3 DNA follows: TGTGCCTGGAGTGTACTTTCAGGAGAGCAGTTCTTC. Translation: CAWSVLSGEQFF.

The chain employs TRBV25-1 and TRBJ2-5, with D perhaps TRBD1 or TRBD2 (10 bases each). The CDR3 has 18 residues. Per germline, CDR1 MGHDK and CDR2 SYGVNS. V was cut by 6 bases and J by 5 bases, with 28 bases left in between. CDR3 DNA sequence: TGTGCCAGCAGGGGACAGGGGATTTCTAGCGGGAGCGGGGAGACCCAGTACTTC. It encodes CASRGQGISSGSGETQYF.

The chain has TRBV2 and TRBJ2-5; TRBD2 matches at 14 bases. Losses at the gene ends were 6 bases for V and 2 bases for J; bases not matched to a gene: 2. This CDR3 region has 15 residues. Germline V gene sequence: CDR1 SNHLY, CDR2 FYNNEI. CDR3 coding DNA: TGTGCCAGCAGAAGACTAGCGGGAGGGCAAGAGACCCAGTACTTC. This translates into CASRRLAGGQETQYF.

The chain carries TRBV19 and TRBJ2-2, with D possibly matching TRBD2 (5 bases). Trimming removed 8 bases at V and 5 bases at J, with 15 bases between. There are 14 residues in the CDR3. Germline V lookup: CDR1 LNHDA, CDR2 SQIVND (reference sequence). CDR3 in DNA: TGTGCCAGTTCTACGGGCAGGACTACCGGGGAGCTGTTTTTT. Translated, it gives CASSTGRTTGELFF.

The V gene is TRBV10-1, the J gene TRBJ2-7; 10 nucleotides agree with TRBD2. This CDR3 is built from 15 residues. Germline assignment: CDR1 WNHNN and CDR2 SYGVQD (reference sequence). The ends lost 7 bases at V and 1 base at J; junction bases unmatched: 7. In DNA, the CDR3 is TGCGCCAGCACCTGGGGACTAGCGAATTCCTACGAGCAGTACTTC. Protein: CASTWGLANSYEQYF.

The rearrangement uses TRBV24-1 and TRBJ1-4, with D uncertain. V shed 2 bases and J shed 4 bases, with 13 bases lying between them. CDR3 length equals 16 residues. Germline V CDR1 and CDR2: KGHDR, SFDVKD. The CDR3 is CATSDSRASFNEKLFF. The CDR3 DNA reads TGTGCCACCAGTGATTCTCGGGCTTCCTTTAATGAAAAACTGTTTTTT.

This rearrangement joins TRBV19 to TRBJ1-1; unclear D gene. CDR1 is LNHDA, CDR2 SQIVND, per germline (reference sequence). This CDR3 has 13 residues. V lost 4 bases, J lost 4 bases, and 10 bases lay in between. The CDR3, as DNA: TGTGCCAGTAGTAACCAGGTGTTCACTGAAGCTTTCTTT. It yields the protein CASSNQVFTEAFF.

V gene TRBV7-2 combines with J gene TRBJ2-2, with TRBD2 identical over 9 bases. Germline loops: CDR1 SGHTA, CDR2 FQGNSA. The V gene end was trimmed by 0 bases and the J gene end by 4 bases; junction bases not matched to a gene: 0. There are 15 residues in the CDR3. The CDR3 region has the DNA TGTGCCAGCAGCTTAGCGCGGGGGGGCACCGGGGAGCTGTTTTTT. This codes for CASSLARGGTGELFF.

This clone showed up just once. This chain connects TRBV19 to TRBJ1-2; 10 bases map to TRBD1. After removal of 3 bases from V and 8 bases from J, the junction contained 9 bases not matched to a gene. Per the germline V gene, CDR1 is LNHDA and CDR2 is SQIVND (reference sequence). The CDR3 is made up of 15 amino acids. This chain's CDR3 is CASSIGDRGNQGYTF. The CDR3 coding sequence is TGTGCCAGTAGTATTGGGGACAGGGGCAATCAAGGCTACACCTTC.

The chain recombines TRBV28 with TRBJ2-1, with a tentative D call TRBD2 (6 bases). The germline gives CDR1 MDHEN, CDR2 SYDVKM. With 7 bases removed from V and 0 bases from J, the gap between germline ends came to 19 bases. The CDR3 consists of 17 residues. The CDR3 bases are TGTGCCAGCACCGCGGCCGGGACTCCAAGCTCCTACAATGAGCAGTTCTTC. Translation: CASTAAGTPSSYNEQFF.

The count of this clone is one. This chain joins TRBV5-1 and TRBJ1-3, with unresolved D. Germline V gives CDR1 SGHRS, CDR2 YFSETQ. V lost 0 bases and J 0 bases, leaving 10 bases between the germline ends. CDR3 length: 16 residues. CDR3 sequence (DNA): TGCGCCAGCAGCTTGGATCCGGGGAACTCTGGAAACACCATATATTTT. Translated, it gives CASSLDPGNSGNTIYF.

This rearrangement joins TRBV10-3 to TRBJ1-6; D gene ambiguous. The CDR3 sequence is 15 residues long. Trimming pared 2 bases from V and 8 bases from J, leaving 13 bases between. Germline CDR1 ENHRY, CDR2 SYGVKD. DNA of the CDR3: TGTGCCATCAGTGAGAGGATGGTTTTTGATTCACCCCTCCACTTT. Protein: CAISERMVFDSPLHF.

The chain uses TRBV18 and TRBJ1-5, with 8 bases fitting TRBD1. The CDR3 extends over 12 amino acids. The V gene end was trimmed by 8 bases and the J gene end by 3 bases; junction bases not matched to a gene: 0. From germline, CDR1 is KGHSH and CDR2 LQKENI. The CDR3 spells CASQGANQPQHF. DNA of the CDR3: TGTGCCAGCCAGGGGGCCAATCAGCCCCAGCATTTT.

This clone was counted only a few times. The chain has TRBV7-8 and TRBJ2-1; 7 nucleotides line up with TRBD2. CDR1 and CDR2 (germline): SGHVS, FQNEAQ. This CDR3 region has 16 residues. The ends lost 0 bases at V and 7 bases at J; junction bases unmatched: 9. The CDR3 region is CASSLAVAGEENEQFF. CDR3 DNA sequence: TGTGCCAGCAGCTTAGCCGTCGCGGGGGAGGAAAATGAGCAGTTCTTC.

This chain links TRBV18 with TRBJ1-1, with 8 bases that match TRBD1. The V segment lost 3 bases and the J segment 1 base; nucleotides outside the gene matches: 1. Per germline, CDR1 KGHSH and CDR2 LQKENI. The CDR3 spans 14 residues. The chain's CDR3 is CASSPGQENTEAFF. DNA for the CDR3: TGTGCCAGCTCACCGGGACAGGAGAACACTGAAGCTTTCTTT.

This clone came up a few times. CDR3 amino acids: CASSFRGGGNTIYF. The CDR3 nucleotides are TGTGCCAGCAGCTTCAGGGGTGGTGGAAACACCATATATTTT. The chain employs TRBV5-6 and TRBJ1-3, with a tentative D call TRBD1 (6 bases). The CDR3 length is 14 residues. Trimming pared 2 bases from V and 3 bases from J, leaving 9 bases between. CDR1 and CDR2 (germline): SGHDT, YYEEEE. Combining the CDR3 with reference TRBV5-6 and TRBJ1-3 gives the whole variable domain DAGVTQSPTHLIKTRGQQVTLRCSPKSGHDTVSWYQQALGQGPQFIFQYYEEEERQRGNFPDRFSGHQFPNYSSELNVNALLLGDSALYLCASSFRGGGNTIYFGEGSWLTVV.

V is TRBV2 and J is TRBJ1-1, with unresolved D. V was clipped by 7 bases and J by 8 bases, with 8 bases between them. CDR3 size: 10 residues. Germline lookup yields CDR1 SNHLY and CDR2 FYNNEI. The CDR3 DNA follows: TGTGCCAGCAATAAGTTAGAAGCTTTCTTT. Amino acids: CASNKLEAFF.

This clone showed up just once. The V and J genes are TRBV2 and TRBJ1-5, with D maybe TRBD1 (6 bases). Between the trimmed V and J ends, which lost 4 bases and 4 bases, there was a span of 8 bases. CDR1 and CDR2 (germline): SNHLY, FYNNEI. The CDR3 runs to 13 residues. The CDR3 sequence: CASSVTGNQPQHF. For the CDR3, the DNA is TGTGCCAGCAGTGTAACAGGGAATCAGCCCCAGCATTTT.

This clone was seen once. V gene TRBV18 combines with J gene TRBJ2-1, with 11 bases identical to TRBD2. Germline trimming cut 0 bases from V and 16 bases from J; bases unmatched to any gene: 11. Germline V gene sequence: CDR1 KGHSH, CDR2 LQKENI. CDR3 length equals 15 residues. In nucleotides, the CDR3 is TGTGCCAGCTCACCACCACTAGCGGGAGAATCCCGCCCATTCTTC. It translates to CASSPPLAGESRPFF.

This clone was counted between two and nine times. This chain joins TRBV29-1 and TRBJ2-2; TRBD2 aligns across 7 bases. This CDR3 comprises 12 residues. Germline assignment: CDR1 SQVTM and CDR2 ANQGSEA. The chain's CDR3 is CSERGRGGELFF. The CDR3, as DNA: TGCAGTGAACGGGGGAGGGGCGGGGAGCTGTTTTTT.

The chain employs TRBV5-1 and TRBJ2-5, with 8 bases matching TRBD1. The V gene end was trimmed by 5 bases and the J gene end by 2 bases; junction bases not matched to a gene: 8. The CDR3 length is 15 residues. Germline V gene lookup returns CDR1 SGHRS and CDR2 YFSETQ. The CDR3 nucleotides are TGCGCCAGCAGAAATACAGGGGGTTCACAAGAGACCCAGTACTTC. Protein product: CASRNTGGSQETQYF.

V usage is TRBV19 and J usage is TRBJ2-1; 8 positions match TRBD1. The CDR3 loop spans 16 amino acids. V trimming: 6 bases; J trimming: 3 bases; junction bases outside the gene matches: 10. CDR1 is LNHDA, CDR2 SQIVND, per germline (reference sequence). The CDR3 DNA reads TGTGCCAGTAGGGGACAGGAGCTGTCGAGCTACAATGAGCAGTTCTTC. This gives the protein CASRGQELSSYNEQFF.

The genes are TRBV18 and TRBJ1-5; D uncertain. The CDR3 is 14 amino acids. CDR1 KGHSH and CDR2 LQKENI come from the germline V gene. Trimming took 3 bases from V and 9 from J, leaving 15 bases between them. In DNA, the CDR3 is TGTGCCAGCTCACCCCTGGACGGTGAATGGCCCCAGCATTTT. It specifies CASSPLDGEWPQHF.

This clone occurred once. The chain joins TRBV19 to TRBJ2-5; TRBD1 matches at 7 bases. The V segment lost 3 bases and the J segment 5 bases; nucleotides outside the gene matches: 12. The CDR3 has 16 residues. CDR1 LNHDA and CDR2 SQIVND come from the germline V gene (reference sequence). The CDR3 DNA sequence: TGTGCCAGTAGTATTCGACAGGGATATTCTGCGGAGACCCAGTACTTC. Protein: CASSIRQGYSAETQYF.

The chain recombines TRBV7-2 with TRBJ1-3, with 7 bases that match TRBD1. The CDR3 is 18 amino acids. V lost 3 bases and J lost 3; bases outside the gene matches: 14. The V gene's germline CDR1 is SGHTA and CDR2 FQGNSA. CDR3 amino acids: CASSFSGRIGGVGNTIYF. In DNA form, the CDR3 reads TGTGCCAGCAGCTTTAGCGGGAGGATAGGGGGCGTTGGAAACACCATATATTTT. The entire variable domain, with the rest obtained from reference TRBV7-2 and TRBJ1-3, is as follows: GAGVSQSPSNKVTEKGKDVELRCDPISGHTALYWYRQSLGQGLEFLIYFQGNSAPDKSGLPSDRFSAERTGGSVSTLTIQRTQQEDSAVYLCASSFSGRIGGVGNTIYFGEGSWLTVV.

Here the CDR3 reads CASTIWGDQPQHF. CDR3 coding DNA: TGTGCCAGTACCATATGGGGGGATCAGCCCCAGCATTTT. The gene calls are TRBV19 and TRBJ1-5; D is perhaps TRBD1 (5 bases). Germline lookup yields CDR1 LNHDA and CDR2 SQIVND (reference sequence). The length of the CDR3 is 13 residues. V was trimmed by 7 bases and J by 5 bases, leaving 12 bases between them.

The chain couples TRBV6-2 or TRBV6-3 to TRBJ1-5, with a tentative D call TRBD1 (5 bases). The CDR3 consists of 14 residues. The V gene's germline CDR1 is MNHEY and CDR2 SVGEGT. Between the trimmed V and J ends, which lost 6 bases and 0 bases, there was a span of 9 bases. The CDR3 loop is CASSLDSSNQPQHF. CDR3 nucleotides: TGTGCCAGCAGCCTCGACAGTAGCAATCAGCCCCAGCATTTT.

CDR3 amino acids: CATSDSPDRSETQYF. The CDR3 DNA follows: TGTGCCACCAGTGATTCTCCTGACAGGTCCGAGACCCAGTACTTC. V gene TRBV24-1 combines with J gene TRBJ2-5, with D possibly matching TRBD1 (6 bases). Germline V lookup: CDR1 KGHDR, CDR2 SFDVKD. V was shortened by 2 bases and J by 5 bases, with 14 bases between the two germline ends. The CDR3 is 15 amino acids.

This clone is a singleton in its sample. V gene TRBV2 combines with J gene TRBJ2-1; the D is unclear. The CDR3 is 13 amino acids. The germline V and J ends were trimmed by 6 bases and 0 bases, with 6 bases remaining between them. Per germline, CDR1 SNHLY and CDR2 FYNNEI. The CDR3 region is CASRENSYNEQFF. Here the CDR3 DNA reads TGTGCCAGCAGGGAGAACTCCTACAATGAGCAGTTCTTC.

This clone appeared a single time. This chain connects TRBV6-1 to TRBJ2-7, with TRBD2 matching 7 bases. The V gene end was trimmed by 0 bases and the J gene end by 1 base; junction bases not matched to a gene: 6. The V gene's germline CDR1 is MNHNS and CDR2 SASEGT. The CDR3 extends over 16 amino acids. This CDR3 is CASSEAYVGGSYEQYF. The CDR3 bases are TGTGCCAGCAGTGAAGCGTATGTGGGAGGGTCCTACGAGCAGTACTTC.